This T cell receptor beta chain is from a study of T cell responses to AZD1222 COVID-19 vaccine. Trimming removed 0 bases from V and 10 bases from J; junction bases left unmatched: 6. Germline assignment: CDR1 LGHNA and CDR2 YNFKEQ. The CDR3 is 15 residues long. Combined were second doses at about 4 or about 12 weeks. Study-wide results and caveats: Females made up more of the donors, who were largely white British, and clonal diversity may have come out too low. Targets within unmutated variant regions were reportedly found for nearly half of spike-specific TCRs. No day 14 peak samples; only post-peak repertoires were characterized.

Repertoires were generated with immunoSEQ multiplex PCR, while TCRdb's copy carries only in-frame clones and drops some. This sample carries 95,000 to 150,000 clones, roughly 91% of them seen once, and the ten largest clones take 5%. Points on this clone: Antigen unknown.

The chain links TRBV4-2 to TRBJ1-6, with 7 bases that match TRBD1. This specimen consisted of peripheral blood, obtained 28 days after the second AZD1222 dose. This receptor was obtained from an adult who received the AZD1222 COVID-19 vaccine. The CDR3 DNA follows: TGTGCCAGCAGCCAAGAGGGACAGCGTGGATCACCCCTCCACTTT. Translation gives CASSQEGQRGSPLHF.